This is a list of T cell receptor beta chains from one sample in a study of PD-L1 blockade in urothelial cancer. Data came from immunoSEQ multiplex PCR; TCRdb stores just in-frame clones and leaves some out. The table lists under 95,000 clones, less than 90% of them singletons, with roughly 8.3% in the top ten. This specimen consisted of PBMCs, obtained around atezolizumab (anti-PD-L1) treatment. All receptors derive from a woman in her 70s with urothelial cancer. CDR3s include the opening cysteine and the closing phenylalanine or tryptophan. Fields, in order: D gene, V gene, J gene, clone size, CDR3 length, CDR3 protein, CDR3 DNA. The D gene is left open where the match is weak. Size is omitted from some rows. Given values are once, few, many or a class for expanded clones.

D: .; V: TRBV27; J: TRBJ2-1; size: .; length: 15; CDR3: CASSLALTDYNEQFF; DNA: TGTGCCAGCAGTCTAGCTCTAACAGATTACAATGAGCAGTTCTTC
D: TRBD1; V: TRBV25-1; J: TRBJ1-4; size: .; length: 14; CDR3: CASTPAGGYEKLFF; DNA: TGTGCCAGCACCCCGGCAGGGGGTTATGAAAAACTGTTTTTT
D: .; V: TRBV6-6; J: TRBJ1-1; size: once; length: 13; CDR3: CASSYGPNTEAFF; DNA: TGTGCCAGCAGTTACGGGCCGAACACTGAAGCTTTCTTT
D: TRBD1; V: TRBV2; J: TRBJ2-1; size: .; length: 16; CDR3: CASSDISLDRYNEQFF; DNA: TGTGCCAGCAGTGATATAAGTTTGGACAGGTACAATGAGCAGTTCTTC
D: TRBD1; V: TRBV19; J: TRBJ1-6; size: once; length: 14; CDR3: CASSTGTEMSPLHF; DNA: TGTGCCAGTAGTACCGGGACAGAGATGTCACCCCTCCACTTT
D: TRBD1; V: TRBV5-1; J: TRBJ1-4; size: .; length: 15; CDR3: CASRRDRVVTEKLFF; DNA: TGCGCCAGCAGAAGAGACAGGGTTGTTACTGAAAAACTGTTTTTT
D: TRBD1; V: TRBV19; J: TRBJ2-3; size: .; length: 15; CDR3: CASSSGTASTDTQYF; DNA: TGTGCCAGTAGTTCCGGGACAGCTAGCACAGATACGCAGTATTTT
D: TRBD2; V: TRBV5-1; J: TRBJ2-7; size: .; length: 15; CDR3: CASSLTSGTSYEQYF; DNA: TGCGCCAGCAGCTTGACTAGCGGGACATCCTACGAGCAGTACTTC
D: .; V: TRBV2; J: TRBJ2-7; size: .; length: 13; CDR3: CASSEWSSYEQYF; DNA: TGTGCCAGCAGTGAGTGGAGCTCCTACGAGCAGTACTTC
D: .; V: TRBV5-6; J: TRBJ2-5; size: .; length: 16; CDR3: CASSTFFLGVRETQYF; DNA: TGTGCCAGCAGCACCTTTTTCCTCGGGGTGCGGGAGACCCAGTACTTC
D: .; V: TRBV11-2; J: TRBJ1-3; size: .; length: 12; CDR3: CAVDGGGNTIYF; DNA: TGTGCCGTCGACGGGGGGGGAAACACCATATATTTT
D: TRBD2; V: TRBV5-1; J: TRBJ2-1; size: .; length: 16; CDR3: CASSLGLASSINEQFF; DNA: TGCGCCAGCAGCTTGGGACTAGCCTCGTCAATCAATGAGCAGTTCTTC
D: .; V: TRBV6-1; J: TRBJ2-7; size: .; length: 13; CDR3: CASSEYRVYEQYF; DNA: TGTGCCAGCAGTGAATACAGGGTTTACGAGCAGTACTTC
D: .; V: TRBV5-1; J: TRBJ2-3; size: .; length: 15; CDR3: CASRSIIGGPDTQYF; DNA: TGCGCCAGCAGATCTATCATCGGGGGGCCAGATACGCAGTATTTT
D: TRBD1; V: TRBV7-2; J: TRBJ2-5; size: .; length: 16; CDR3: CVSSLGPGQGQETQYF; DNA: TGTGTCAGCAGCTTAGGGCCGGGACAGGGACAAGAGACCCAGTACTTC
D: TRBD1; V: TRBV6-6; J: TRBJ1-2; size: .; length: 13; CDR3: CASSYGDRGRPTF; DNA: TGTGCCAGCAGTTACGGGGACAGGGGCCGACCCACCTTC
D: TRBD2; V: TRBV28; J: TRBJ2-3; size: .; length: 15; CDR3: CASQGAGGRTDTQYF; DNA: TGTGCCAGCCAGGGTGCGGGAGGGCGAACAGATACGCAGTATTTT
D: .; V: TRBV5-4; J: TRBJ1-4; size: .; length: 15; CDR3: CASSLGTATNEKLFF; DNA: TGTGCCAGCAGCTTGGGTACTGCAACTAATGAAAAACTGTTTTTT
D: TRBD2; V: TRBV2; J: TRBJ2-5; size: .; length: 16; CDR3: CASSGGVSGGQETQYF; DNA: TGTGCCAGCAGTGGTGGGGTTAGCGGGGGCCAAGAGACCCAGTACTTC
D: .; V: TRBV4-1; J: TRBJ2-6; size: .; length: 16; CDR3: CASSLITAPGANVLTF; DNA: TGCGCCAGCAGCCTGATAACAGCACCTGGGGCCAACGTCCTGACTTTC
D: TRBD1; V: TRBV18; J: TRBJ1-4; size: .; length: 16; CDR3: CASSPFTGTENEKLFF; DNA: TGTGCCAGCTCACCCTTTACCGGGACAGAGAATGAAAAACTGTTTTTT
D: .; V: TRBV6-1; J: TRBJ1-5; size: .; length: 15; CDR3: CASRDVGLSNQPQHF; DNA: TGTGCCAGCCGGGATGTGGGTTTAAGCAATCAGCCCCAGCATTTT
D: TRBD2; V: TRBV6-6; J: TRBJ2-7; size: .; length: 16; CDR3: CASSHALAGGRGEQYF; DNA: TGTGCCAGCAGTCACGCCCTAGCGGGGGGCCGGGGGGAGCAGTACTTC
D: TRBD1; V: TRBV2; J: TRBJ1-5; size: .; length: 12; CDR3: CASTGGAQPQHF; DNA: TGTGCCAGCACAGGGGGCGCCCAGCCCCAGCATTTT
D: .; V: TRBV10-1; J: TRBJ2-3; size: .; length: 16; CDR3: CASSPPGGRGTDTQYF; DNA: TGCGCCAGCAGCCCGCCTGGGGGCCGAGGCACAGATACGCAGTATTTT
D: TRBD2; V: TRBV10-3; J: TRBJ2-1; size: .; length: 15; CDR3: CAISAGLAGDNEQFF; DNA: TGTGCCATCAGTGCGGGACTAGCGGGGGACAATGAGCAGTTCTTC
D: TRBD1; V: TRBV11-2; J: TRBJ1-1; size: .; length: 13; CDR3: CASSRTGGTEAFF; DNA: TGTGCCAGCAGCCGGACAGGGGGCACTGAAGCTTTCTTT
D: .; V: TRBV2; J: TRBJ1-5; size: .; length: 12; CDR3: CASSDPNQPQHF; DNA: TGTGCCAGCAGTGACCCTAATCAGCCCCAGCATTTT
D: TRBD2; V: TRBV5-6; J: TRBJ2-5; size: .; length: 15; CDR3: CASSLGGLAQETQYF; DNA: TGTGCCAGCAGCTTGGGGGGACTAGCCCAAGAGACCCAGTACTTC
D: .; V: TRBV25-1; J: TRBJ2-7; size: .; length: 18; CDR3: CASTGIVLFTKDYYEQYF; DNA: TGTGCCAGCACCGGGATTGTTCTGTTCACAAAGGACTATTACGAGCAGTACTTC
D: .; V: TRBV6-6; J: TRBJ2-7; size: .; length: 14; CDR3: CASRDELRGGEQYF; DNA: TGTGCCAGCAGGGACGAATTGCGGGGTGGCGAGCAGTACTTC
D: .; V: TRBV30; J: TRBJ2-1; size: .; length: 13; CDR3: CAWEPSSYNEQFF; DNA: TGTGCCTGGGAACCGAGCTCCTACAATGAGCAGTTCTTC
D: TRBD1; V: TRBV5-1; J: TRBJ1-2; size: .; length: 16; CDR3: CASSLFRTGTDYGYTF; DNA: TGCGCCAGCAGCTTGTTCCGGACAGGGACTGACTATGGCTACACCTTC
D: TRBD1; V: TRBV10-3; J: TRBJ1-2; size: once; length: 14; CDR3: CAISAPGQNYGYTF; DNA: TGTGCCATCAGTGCCCCGGGACAGAACTATGGCTACACCTTC
D: .; V: TRBV19; J: TRBJ1-5; size: .; length: 13; CDR3: CASSMGQGQPQHF; DNA: TGTGCCAGTAGTATGGGGCAGGGTCAGCCCCAGCATTTT
D: .; V: TRBV30; J: TRBJ2-7; size: .; length: 14; CDR3: CAWSVGGMSYEQYF; DNA: TGTGCCTGGAGTGTCGGCGGGATGAGCTACGAGCAGTACTTC
D: .; V: TRBV30; J: TRBJ2-7; size: .; length: 17; CDR3: CAWSVAAGTLFSYEQYF; DNA: TGTGCCTGGAGTGTTGCCGCGGGGACCTTGTTCTCCTACGAGCAGTACTTC
D: .; V: TRBV4-1; J: TRBJ2-5; size: .; length: 19; CDR3: CASSRQRLSGFVYQETQYF; DNA: TGCGCCAGCAGCCGGCAGCGGCTCTCAGGTTTCGTTTACCAAGAGACCCAGTACTTC
D: TRBD2; V: TRBV28; J: TRBJ2-7; size: few; length: 15; CDR3: CASSDTSGLSYEQYF; DNA: TGTGCCAGCAGTGATACTAGCGGACTCTCCTACGAGCAGTACTTC
D: TRBD1; V: TRBV6-1; J: TRBJ2-5; size: .; length: 15; CDR3: CASQEPGQGRETQYF; DNA: TGTGCCAGTCAAGAACCGGGACAGGGGCGAGAGACCCAGTACTTC
D: .; V: TRBV19; J: TRBJ1-1; size: once; length: 13; CDR3: CAVLKSWNTEAFF; DNA: TGTGCCGTACTAAAGTCGTGGAACACTGAAGCTTTCTTT
D: TRBD2; V: TRBV7-2; J: TRBJ2-5; size: .; length: 15; CDR3: CASSLNGGAQETQYF; DNA: TGTGCCAGCAGCCTCAACGGGGGGGCCCAAGAGACCCAGTACTTC
D: TRBD1; V: TRBV13; J: TRBJ1-4; size: .; length: 17; CDR3: CASSSVGQGETNEKLFF; DNA: TGTGCCAGCAGCTCCGTGGGACAGGGAGAGACTAATGAAAAACTGTTTTTT